This entry lists 23 T cell receptor beta chains sequenced from one sample in a study of shared clonotypes between healthy human individuals. Produced via immunoSEQ multiplex PCR; TCRdb's table is partial and in-frame only. The data show nearly 1,000,000 clones, 76% seen once. Sequencing was done on a sample of memory CD4+ T cells sorted from blood. Subset: CD45RA-negative fraction. Every receptor here comes from a man aged 18 to 35 in good health.

The J gene is TRBJ2-5, the V gene TRBV6-6; perhaps TRBD1 as D (6 bases). This CDR3 is built from 14 residues. V was shortened by 5 bases and J by 1 base, with 11 bases between the two germline ends. Germline CDR1 reads MNHNY; CDR2 reads SVGAGI (reference sequence). CDR3: CASSRGQLQETQYF. In DNA form, the CDR3 reads TGTGCCAGCAGTAGAGGACAGCTCCAAGAGACCCAGTACTTC.

J is TRBJ2-7 and V is TRBV5-1; D possibly corresponds to TRBD1 (6 bases). This CDR3 is built from 15 residues. The germline V gene encodes CDR1 SGHRS and CDR2 YFSETQ. V was trimmed by 5 bases and J by 2 bases, leaving 17 bases between them. In DNA, the CDR3 is TGCGCCAGCAGTAATACACAGGGAGATCCCTACGAGCAGTACTTC. It specifies CASSNTQGDPYEQYF.

The chain recombines TRBV19 with TRBJ2-7; D is unresolved. The germline gives CDR1 LNHDA, CDR2 SQIVND (reference sequence). This CDR3 contains 14 residues. Deletions cut 5 bases from V and 0 bases from J, with 11 bases between. CDR3 nucleotide sequence: TGTGCCAGTAGTTGGCGGATGAGCTCCTACGAGCAGTACTTC. It codes for CASSWRMSSYEQYF.

This clone was observed a handful of times. V usage is TRBV5-1 and J usage is TRBJ2-2; TRBD2 might be the D (5 bases). The CDR3 covers 14 residues. The germline V gene has CDR1 SGHRS and CDR2 YFSETQ. The V gene lost 4 bases and the J gene lost 13 bases, with 20 bases spanning the gap. CDR3 nucleotide sequence: TGCGCCAGCAGCCTCTCCGGACCAAACCGGGGGCTGTTTTTT. Its translation is CASSLSGPNRGLFF.

The rearrangement uses TRBV29-1 and TRBJ1-3; D might be TRBD1 (6 bases). The CDR3 sequence is 13 residues long. The germline V gene has CDR1 SQVTM and CDR2 ANQGSEA. Trimming pared 4 bases from V and 0 bases from J, leaving 7 bases between. Here the CDR3 reads CSVGTVSGNTIYF. DNA for the CDR3: TGCAGCGTTGGGACAGTCTCTGGAAACACCATATATTTT.

V usage is TRBV10-3 and J usage is TRBJ2-3; perhaps TRBD1 as D (5 bases). V lost 2 bases, J lost 6 bases, and 9 bases lay in between. The CDR3 spans 13 residues. Per germline, CDR1 ENHRY and CDR2 SYGVKD. For the CDR3, the DNA is TGTGCCATCAGTGAGCAGGGTTTGGATACGCAGTATTTT. It yields the protein CAISEQGLDTQYF.

V gene TRBV25-1 combines with J gene TRBJ2-2; TRBD1 or TRBD2 may be the D gene (6 bases each). Trimming cost V 8 bases and J 5 bases, with 12 bases left between them. Germline CDR1 and CDR2: MGHDK and SYGVNS. CDR3 size: 13 residues. The CDR3 DNA reads as TGTGCCAGCTCAAAAGGGGGGACCGGGGAGCTGTTTTTT. Protein product: CASSKGGTGELFF.

This chain links TRBV25-1 with TRBJ1-2; a weak D match, TRBD1 (6 bases). CDR1 is MGHDK, CDR2 SYGVNS, per germline. This CDR3 has 13 residues. V dropped 6 bases and J dropped 4 bases, with 12 bases sitting between them. As DNA, the CDR3 is TGTGCCAGCAGCAGGGGCCGAAGCTATGGCTACACCTTC. It translates to CASSRGRSYGYTF.

This clone was seen more than once but under ten times. The rearrangement uses TRBV6-4 and TRBJ1-5; the D gene is possibly TRBD1 (5 bases). Trimming removed 1 base at V and 0 bases at J, with 13 bases between. The CDR3 extends over 17 amino acids. Germline values: CDR1 MRHNA, CDR2 SNTAGT. The CDR3 sequence: CASSDFAGKYSNQPQHF. The DNA for the CDR3 is TGTGCCAGCAGTGACTTTGCAGGGAAGTATAGCAATCAGCCCCAGCATTTT.

This clone was observed a few times. J is TRBJ1-5 and V is TRBV19, with TRBD1 as a possible D gene (5 bases). Trimming removed 2 bases at V and 2 bases at J, with 10 bases between. This CDR3 comprises 15 residues. Germline V gives CDR1 LNHDA, CDR2 SQIVND (reference sequence). The CDR3, as DNA: TGTGCCAGTAGTATAAGTGGAGGGGGCAATCAGCCCCAGCATTTT. This codes for CASSISGGGNQPQHF.

The CDR3, as DNA: TGTGCCTGGGGAGGGACTAGCGGGAGTCCGGGGGAGCAGTTCTTC. Amino acids: CAWGGTSGSPGEQFF. The V call is TRBV30, the J call TRBJ2-1, with 14 bases identical to TRBD2. The V gene end was trimmed by 5 bases and the J gene end by 10 bases; junction bases not matched to a gene: 10. CDR1 is GTSNPN and CDR2 is SVGIG in the germline V gene (reference sequence). The CDR3 has 15 amino acids.

The chain links TRBV6-1 to TRBJ1-6, with 7 bases fitting TRBD1. Germline CDR1 is MNHNS and CDR2 is SASEGT. V was pared by 2 bases and J by 7 bases, with 5 bases of the junction left unmatched. The length of the CDR3 is 15 residues. CDR3 residues: CASSESDRRNSPLHF. CDR3 nucleotides: TGTGCCAGCAGTGAATCGGACAGGAGGAATTCACCCCTCCACTTT.

V usage is TRBV2 and J usage is TRBJ2-7; tentative D call: TRBD2 (6 bases). V dropped 3 bases and J dropped 6 bases, with 21 bases sitting between them. The CDR3 length is 16 residues. CDR1 is SNHLY and CDR2 is FYNNEI in the germline V gene. This CDR3 is CASSEGGRRVNAEQYF. CDR3 nucleotide sequence: TGTGCCAGCAGTGAGGGCGGGCGGAGGGTAAATGCCGAGCAGTACTTC. Variable domain in full (rest from reference TRBV2 and TRBJ2-7): EPEVTQTPSHQVTQMGQEVILRCVPISNHLYFYWYRQILGQKVEFLVSFYNNEISEKSEIFDDQFSVERPDGSNFTLKIRSTKLEDSAMYFCASSEGGRRVNAEQYFGPGTRLTVT.

The CDR3, as DNA: TGCAGCGTGGGGGCAGGGGGGAAAGAGACCCAGTACTTC. Translated, it gives CSVGAGGKETQYF. The V gene is TRBV29-1, the J gene TRBJ2-5; weak D call: TRBD1 (7 bases). This CDR3 contains 13 residues. Germline CDR1 reads SQVTM; CDR2 reads ANQGSEA. V was pared by 6 bases and J by 3 bases, with 14 bases between. The full variable domain, completed using reference TRBV29-1 and TRBJ2-5, is SAVISQKPSRDICQRGTSLTIQCQVDSQVTMMFWYRQQPGQSLTLIATANQGSEATYESGFVIDKFPISRPNLTFSTLTVSNMSPEDSSIYLCSVGAGGKETQYFGPGTRLLVL.

This chain uses TRBV9 with TRBJ2-5; perhaps TRBD2 as D (6 bases). V was pared by 0 bases and J by 0 bases, with 9 bases between. CDR1 and CDR2 from the germline V gene are SGDLS and YYNGEE. The CDR3 consists of 15 residues. CDR3 in amino acids: CASSVAGGYQETQYF. CDR3 sequence (DNA): TGTGCCAGCAGCGTAGCTGGGGGGTACCAAGAGACCCAGTACTTC.

V gene TRBV6-1 combines with J gene TRBJ2-4, with D tentatively TRBD2 (6 bases). Trimming stripped 7 bases from V and 1 base from J, with 14 bases between. This CDR3 has 15 residues. From germline, CDR1 is MNHNS and CDR2 SASEGT. CDR3 loop: CASKVPGGAKNIQYF. The CDR3 DNA reads as TGTGCCAGCAAAGTACCTGGGGGGGCCAAAAACATTCAGTACTTC.

V usage is TRBV7-2 and J usage is TRBJ2-1, with TRBD2 identical over 12 bases. Germline assignment: CDR1 SGHTA and CDR2 FQGNSA. J lost 9 bases, V lost 4 bases, and 7 bases had no gene match. The CDR3 consists of 15 residues. The CDR3 region has the DNA TGTGCCAGCAGCTCCGGACTAGCGGGATATTCTGAGCAGTTCTTC. This gives the protein CASSSGLAGYSEQFF.

V usage is TRBV29-1 and J usage is TRBJ1-4; no firm D call. Germline loops: CDR1 SQVTM, CDR2 ANQGSEA. The CDR3 length is 12 residues. V dropped 5 bases and J dropped 4 bases, with 8 bases sitting between them. This CDR3 is CSVIDGNEKLFF. CDR3 nucleotide sequence: TGCAGCGTTATCGACGGTAATGAAAAACTGTTTTTT.

The sample holds one count of this clone. The chain recombines TRBV11-2 with TRBJ2-5, with 11 bases fitting TRBD2. The V segment lost 7 bases and the J segment 5 bases; nucleotides outside the gene matches: 9. The CDR3 spans 15 residues. Germline CDR1 and CDR2: SGHAT and FQNNGV. CDR3 residues: CASIRTSGGWETQYF. CDR3 coding DNA: TGTGCCAGCATCCGTACTAGCGGGGGTTGGGAGACCCAGTACTTC.

In regard to this clone: Other DNA sequences in the same sample also yield this CDR3. This rearrangement joins TRBV5-1 to TRBJ1-4; 8 positions match TRBD1. CDR1 and CDR2 (germline): SGHRS, YFSETQ. The CDR3 length is 15 residues. With 2 bases clipped from V and 5 bases from J, the junction kept 5 bases outside the gene matches. The DNA for the CDR3 is TGCGCCAGCAGCTTATCCGGGACAGGAAATGAAAAACTGTTTTTT. Translating it yields CASSLSGTGNEKLFF.

CDR3 protein: CASSSNKGAENEKLFF. Written as DNA, the CDR3 is TGTGCCAGCAGCTCGAACAAGGGGGCGGAAAATGAAAAACTGTTTTTT. The V gene is TRBV11-3, the J gene TRBJ1-4; TRBD1 matches 7 bases. From germline, CDR1 is SGHNT and CDR2 YENEEA. This CDR3 contains 16 residues. Trimming removed 4 bases from V and 5 bases from J; junction bases left unmatched: 10. The variable domain in full, completed from reference TRBV11-3 and TRBJ1-4, reads EAGVVQSPRYKIIEKKQPVAFWCNPISGHNTLYWYLQNLGQGPELLIRYENEEAVDDSQLPKDRFSAERLKGVDSTLKIQPAELGDSAVYLCASSSNKGAENEKLFFGSGTQLSVL.

This clone was observed a handful of times. The CDR3, as DNA: TGTGCCAGCAGTGTGATGGAATCCCAGTACTTC. Translating gives CASSVMESQYF. The chain is built from TRBV2 and TRBJ2-5, with D uncertain. Germline assignment: CDR1 SNHLY and CDR2 FYNNEI. V lost 4 bases and J lost 9, with 9 bases in between. The CDR3 is 11 residues long.

This rearrangement joins TRBV4-1 to TRBJ2-1; D might be TRBD1 or TRBD2, each matching 5 bases. The CDR3 consists of 14 residues. Germline V gene lookup returns CDR1 MGHRA and CDR2 YSYEKL. V was clipped by 1 base and J by 7 bases, with 11 bases between them. The CDR3 DNA reads TGCGCCAGCAGCCAAGTAGGGGAGTTTAATGAGCAGTTCTTC. Its protein product is CASSQVGEFNEQFF.